The T cell receptor beta chain described here comes from a study of T cells in Graves' hyperthyroidism and ophthalmopathy (dated by TCRdb to the late 2010s). About the investigation overall: Peripheral blood samples were taken at the time of initial diagnosis, prior to any treatment. TCR V-J signatures able to tell the groups apart were searched for in a discovery cohort of approximately 95 patients, of whom around 42 had Graves' ophthalmopathy and around 58 had stable Graves' hyperthyroidism. Following sampling, methimazole starting at 30 mg daily was given to hyperthyroidism patients, and high-dose intravenous methylprednisolone was given to ophthalmopathy patients. The 100 or so discovery patients were divided at random into training and test sets in a 7:3 ratio. In several Graves' hyperthyroidism patients, the study also compared T-cell repertoires from thyroid tissue with T-cell repertoires from blood. Prospective prediction of ophthalmopathy was tested in an independent validation cohort of under 20 hyperthyroidism patients and around 16 patients who later progressed to ophthalmopathy. TCR Vbeta CDR3 sequencing of 135 peripheral blood samples (about 45 ophthalmopathy, under 80 hyperthyroidism and some 17 progressor patients) is reported in the paper. What the authors observed across the whole study: During validation, the model predicted progression to ophthalmopathy a median of around 6 months ahead of onset, with roughly 65% sensitivity and around 73% specificity. Sample size was not statistically predetermined, and investigators were not blinded to group allocation. A 13 V-J signature model separated ophthalmopathy from stable hyperthyroidism, with around 90% sensitivity and about 81% specificity in cross-validation and 80%/75% in testing. Blood samples also contained most of the expanded thyroid clonotypes (frequency above 0.001), which suggests that blood repertoires may reflect thyroid immune responses.

Amplification of TCR beta CDR3 regions was carried out from RNA transcripts. For the first round of RT-PCR on the TCR CDR3, the HTBI primer set was used together with the Qiagen OneStep RT-PCR kit. A second multiplex PCR round built the libraries, followed by size selection and purification. The libraries were sequenced on an Illumina HiSeq2000 using paired-end 100 bp reads. In the authors' own workflow: SOAPnuke was used to process the raw data, removing reads that contained adapters or uncalled bases, had a mean Phred below 15, or lacked an exact match to the constant primer or identifier. COPE v1.2.5 was used to merge high-quality paired reads, and clonotypes were defined as unique nucleotide sequences. MiTCR v1.1 was used to align clonotypes to the IMGT TRBV, TRBD and TRBJ reference segments. Only V-J combinations with frequency above 0.0001, covering 99% to 99.2% of repertoires, were analysed. The TCS score was defined as the ratio of F50 (clonal expansion) to E x V (chaos), calculated using BLOSUM62-based TCRdist between CDR3 peptides within each V-J. Welch's t-statistics and random forest reduced just over 500 V-J features to 10 to 15, which were used in a naive Bayes classifier (R e1071). TCRdb's own reprocessing of the public reads used fastp at Q25 and MiXCR and kept productive beta chains. Identical CDR3 proteins give one entry, which carries the most common genes and DNA. These V and J calls originate from TCRdb's pipeline instead of the authors' own analysis. In all, the sample holds some 510,000 distinct CDR3 sequences, and 20% of those were seen once. Clones ranked in the top ten supply 26% of the sample.

This clonotype was recorded many times. Its antigen is currently not known. No quality values exist for individual bases; no much larger clone is one base distant. Stable Graves' hyperthyroidism was defined as no progression to ophthalmopathy during 18 months of follow-up. Hyperthyroidism patients were newly diagnosed, with disease duration under 2 months, and aged 18 to 65 years. The study excluded patients with uncontrolled infections, other autoimmune diseases, pregnancy or lactation. Clinical symptoms, serum thyroxine and TRAb, thyroid ultrasound, and orbital computed tomography formed the basis for the diagnoses. PBMCs were separated from approximately 10 ml of fresh peripheral blood using Ficoll-Paque density gradient centrifugation. Total RNA was extracted using Trizol reagent, and RNA quality was assessed on an Agilent 2100 Bioanalyzer. This receptor was obtained from a man aged 18 to 29 with Graves' hyperthyroidism. Sequenced material: blood.

The CDR3 reads as follows: CSARFATTKQPQHF. The DNA sequence reads TGCAGTGCTAGATTCGCGACCACCAAGCAGCCCCAGCATTTT. The rearrangement joined TRBV20-1 to TRBJ1-5; the D gene assignment is ambiguous. Cut back by 2 bases and 7 bases, the V and J ends lie 15 bases apart. Including cysteine and phenylalanine, the CDR3 has 14 amino acids. Solely the CDR3 DNA is kept, with 42 bases framed from the first base. For CDR1 and CDR2, the germline V gene (reference sequence) lists DFQATT and SNEGSKA.